Shown below are 21 T cell receptor beta chains from a single sample sequenced in a study of T-cell memory formation after mild COVID-19. TCRdb passed the 5' RACE reads through MiXCR, listing each CDR3 protein once. The sample consists of hundreds of thousands of distinct CDR3 sequences, 15% to 20% of them appearing once. Sequences were obtained from PBMCs or a T cell subset sorted from them (not recorded which). Receptor source: an adult woman who had mild COVID-19 (a few samples of this study predate the infection). Cell type and time point are not known.

The chain joins TRBV11-2 to TRBJ1-1; D is unresolved. V lost 1 base, J lost 5 bases, and 11 bases lay in between. Germline V lookup: CDR1 SGHAT, CDR2 FQNNGV. The CDR3 spans 14 residues. The CDR3 coding sequence is TGTGCCAGCAGCTTAGTCGCAGTTTTAACTGAAGCTTTCTTT. Its translation: CASSLVAVLTEAFF.

This clonotype has only a few counts. The V gene is TRBV6-2 or TRBV6-3, the J gene TRBJ2-5, with D maybe TRBD1 (7 bases). The CDR3 loop spans 15 amino acids. V gave up 0 bases and J gave up 4 bases, with 12 bases separating them. Germline CDR1 reads MNHEY; CDR2 reads SVGEGT. The CDR3 is CASSYSSQGGETQYF. Here the CDR3 DNA reads TGTGCCAGCAGTTACTCGAGCCAGGGGGGAGAGACCCAGTACTTC.

The chain recombines TRBV9 with TRBJ2-1; the D gene could be TRBD1 or TRBD2 (7 bases each). Germline loops: CDR1 SGDLS, CDR2 YYNGEE. This CDR3 has 14 residues. Trimming took off 2 bases at V and 5 bases at J, with 11 bases between the two ends. Here the CDR3 reads CASSVGGTDNEQFF. For the CDR3, the DNA is TGTGCCAGCAGCGTGGGAGGGACAGACAATGAGCAGTTCTTC.

This clonotype has more than one count but fewer than ten. V usage is TRBV30 and J usage is TRBJ1-1, with TRBD1 matching 10 bases. CDR1 and CDR2 (germline): GTSNPN, SVGIG (reference sequence). The CDR3 loop spans 17 amino acids. V shed 2 bases and J 2 bases; nucleotides not matched to a gene: 11. For the CDR3, the DNA is TGTGCCTGGAGTTCGAAGACAGGGGGCTTTTTCAACACTGAAGCTTTCTTT. Translating it yields CAWSSKTGGFFNTEAFF.

The chain employs TRBV18 and TRBJ2-7; D gene unclear. The CDR3 sequence is 14 residues long. CDR1 and CDR2 from the germline V gene are KGHSH and LQKENI. Deletions cut 5 bases from V and 2 bases from J, with 13 bases between. The CDR3 region has the DNA TGTGCCAGCTCATCGGCCGCAGCTGCCTACGAGCAGTACTTC. Amino acids: CASSSAAAAYEQYF.

This chain's CDR3 is CASSVGLAGTTYEQYF. DNA of the CDR3: TGTGCCAGCAGCGTGGGACTAGCGGGAACCACCTACGAGCAGTACTTC. The rearrangement uses TRBV9 and TRBJ2-7; 13 positions match TRBD2. CDR3 length equals 16 residues. CDR1 and CDR2 (germline): SGDLS, YYNGEE. The V segment lost 2 bases and the J segment 2 bases; nucleotides outside the gene matches: 4.

There are many counts of this clonotype. V usage is TRBV6-6 and J usage is TRBJ1-3, with D perhaps matching TRBD1 (6 bases). Germline values: CDR1 MNHNY, CDR2 SVGAGI (reference sequence). The CDR3 contains 14 residues. Trimming pared 6 bases from V and 2 bases from J, leaving 11 bases between. The CDR3 sequence: CASRRDRPGNTIYF. CDR3 DNA sequence: TGTGCCAGCAGACGTGACAGGCCTGGAAACACCATATATTTT.

This sequence joins TRBV6-6 and TRBJ2-7, with 9 bases fitting TRBD1. V lost 6 bases and J lost 6; bases outside the gene matches: 15. Germline V gene data show CDR1 as MNHNY and CDR2 as SVGAGI (reference sequence). The CDR3 totals 16 residues. The CDR3: CASSDPGGTGTGEQYF. CDR3 coding DNA: TGTGCCAGCAGCGACCCAGGGGGGACAGGGACGGGCGAGCAGTACTTC.

The chain couples TRBV20-1 to TRBJ2-7, with 9 bases matching TRBD2. Germline values: CDR1 DFQATT, CDR2 SNEGSKA (reference sequence). After removal of 3 bases from V and 2 bases from J, the junction contained 5 bases not matched to a gene. The CDR3 consists of 14 residues. The CDR3 loop is CSASGLAPTYEQYF. The CDR3 coding sequence is TGCAGTGCTAGCGGACTAGCGCCCACCTACGAGCAGTACTTC.

This clonotype was seen a handful of times. V gene TRBV3-1 combines with J gene TRBJ1-4, with 10 nucleotides matching TRBD1. The CDR3 spans 13 residues. CDR1 is LGHDT, CDR2 YNNKEL, per germline (reference sequence). J was trimmed by 10 bases and V by 5 bases; bases with no gene match: 4. CDR3 nucleotides: TGTGCCAGCAGCGCTCGACAGGGGGCAAAACTGTTTTTT. Translated, it gives CASSARQGAKLFF.

This clonotype was found many times. The CDR3 region is CASSLSTGNPNYGYTF. CDR3 coding DNA: TGCGCCAGCAGCTTGTCGACAGGGAACCCTAACTATGGCTACACCTTC. V and J are TRBV5-1 and TRBJ1-2, with 7 positions matching TRBD1. CDR1 is SGHRS, CDR2 YFSETQ, per germline. This CDR3 comprises 16 residues. Trimming at V came to 1 base and at J to 0 bases, leaving 6 bases not matched to a gene.

This clonotype was recorded at least ten times. The chain links TRBV5-1 to TRBJ2-3, with a tentative D call TRBD2 (5 bases). V lost 4 bases and J 2 bases, leaving 17 bases between the germline ends. The germline gives CDR1 SGHRS, CDR2 YFSETQ. The length of the CDR3 is 16 residues. The CDR3 is CASSVLGNTLTDTQYF. In nucleotides, the CDR3 is TGCGCCAGCAGCGTACTAGGAAACACCCTCACAGATACGCAGTATTTT.

The chain employs TRBV3-1 and TRBJ2-5; 9 bases line up with TRBD2. J was trimmed by 2 bases and V by 4 bases; bases with no gene match: 5. This CDR3 has 15 residues. Germline values: CDR1 LGHDT, CDR2 YNNKEL (reference sequence). The DNA for the CDR3 is TGTGCCAGCAGCCGGACTAGCGTATTACAAGAGACCCAGTACTTC. Protein product: CASSRTSVLQETQYF.

There are many counts of this clonotype. The V call is TRBV3-1, the J call TRBJ2-3; 12 nucleotides match TRBD2. CDR3 length: 16 amino acids. Losses at the gene ends were 5 bases for V and 5 bases for J; bases not matched to a gene: 8. The germline V gene has CDR1 LGHDT and CDR2 YNNKEL (reference sequence). CDR3 protein: CASSKGLAGLGDTQYF. The CDR3 nucleotides are TGTGCCAGCAGCAAAGGACTAGCGGGACTCGGAGATACGCAGTATTTT.

The genes are TRBV5-1 and TRBJ2-7; TRBD2 aligns across 9 bases. Germline V CDR1 and CDR2: SGHRS, YFSETQ. This CDR3 contains 16 residues. The V segment lost 0 bases and the J segment 3 bases; nucleotides outside the gene matches: 7. CDR3 sequence (DNA): TGCGCCAGCAGCTTGGCTGGGACTAGCCCCTACTACGAGCAGTACTTC. It specifies CASSLAGTSPYYEQYF.

In this sample, this clonotype turned up a few times. The chain joins TRBV7-2 to TRBJ1-5; 12 bases align to TRBD1. The V gene end was trimmed by 4 bases and the J gene end by 3 bases; junction bases not matched to a gene: 7. CDR1 and CDR2 from the germline V gene are SGHTA and FQGNSA. The CDR3 totals 17 residues. The CDR3 reads CASSSGQGASTNQPQHF. The DNA of the CDR3 is TGTGCCAGCAGCTCGGGACAGGGGGCCTCAACCAATCAGCCCCAGCATTTT.

The chain joins TRBV10-3 to TRBJ2-5, with D possibly TRBD1 on 6 matching bases. CDR1 and CDR2 (germline): ENHRY, SYGVKD. The CDR3 spans 13 residues. Trimming removed 5 bases from V and 3 bases from J, with 10 bases in between. CDR3 amino acids: CAISPGQKETQYF. CDR3 in DNA: TGTGCCATCAGTCCCGGACAGAAAGAGACCCAGTACTTC.

The CDR3 sequence is CASSLRTGTGYEQYV. DNA of the CDR3: TGTGCCAGCAGCTTACGTACCGGGACGGGCTACGAGCAGTACGTC. The chain employs TRBV7-8 and TRBJ2-7; D assignment may be TRBD1 or TRBD2 (5 bases each). CDR1 and CDR2 (germline): SGHVS, FQNEAQ. Trimming took off 2 bases at V and 3 bases at J, with 14 bases between the two ends. This CDR3 has 15 amino acids.

The rearrangement uses TRBV5-4 and TRBJ2-1, with D maybe TRBD2 (6 bases). The CDR3 has 15 residues. Germline-derived CDR1 and CDR2 are SGHNT and YYREEE (reference sequence). The V gene lost 0 bases and the J gene lost 4 bases, with 11 bases spanning the gap. CDR3 region: CASSLGMTRYNEQFF. The CDR3 nucleotides read TGTGCCAGCAGCTTGGGAATGACTAGGTACAATGAGCAGTTCTTC.

The table lists this clonotype with a few counts. This chain links TRBV7-2 with TRBJ2-6; D not resolved. The CDR3 has 15 residues. The germline V and J ends were trimmed by 3 bases and 3 bases, with 9 bases remaining between them. Germline assignment: CDR1 SGHTA and CDR2 FQGNSA. CDR3 sequence (DNA): TGTGCCAGCAGCTTGCGACGGGTTGGGGCCAACGTCCTGACTTTC. Its protein product is CASSLRRVGANVLTF. Full variable domain (missing parts from reference TRBV7-2 and TRBJ2-6): GAGVSQSPSNKVTEKGKDVELRCDPISGHTALYWYRQSLGQGLEFLIYFQGNSAPDKSGLPSDRFSAERTGGSVSTLTIQRTQQEDSAVYLCASSLRRVGANVLTFGAGSRLTVL.

V and J are TRBV24-1 and TRBJ2-7; no clear D gene. Germline V gene sequence: CDR1 KGHDR, CDR2 SFDVKD. CDR3 length: 13 residues. Trimming took 5 bases from V and 3 from J, leaving 10 bases between them. The CDR3 region is CATSALNSYEQYF. CDR3 sequence (DNA): TGTGCCACCAGTGCCCTAAACAGCTACGAGCAGTACTTC.